This is a list of T cell receptor beta chains from one sample in a study of cytomegalovirus exposure and HLA in healthy donors. The data were produced by immunoSEQ multiplex PCR, yet TCRdb's version contains in-frame clones alone and is incomplete. The sample contains 95,000 to 130,000 clones, 55% to 75% of which appear only once. Sequencing input: PBMCs. These receptors originate from a woman in her thirties or forties in good health and CMV-seropositive. Each CDR3 is given with its conserved first and last residue. The D gene is left open where the match is weak. Not every row has a clone size; where given, it reads once, few, many or a size class.

TGTGCCAGCCGAATCTCCTTGACAGTTTACAATGAGCAGTTCTTC,CASRISLTVYNEQFF,.,TRBJ2-1,.,TRBV7-2
TGTGCCAGCAGATCTAAATACGAAGTGGGGGAGGATAAAAACATTCAGTACTTC,CASRSKYEVGEDKNIQYF,.,TRBJ2-4,.,TRBV27
TGTGCCAGCAGTTCGGGAAGCTCCTACGAGCAGTACTTC,CASSSGSSYEQYF,.,TRBJ2-7,.,TRBV2
TGTTCCAGCAGCTCCCTAGCCCGGGAGACCCAGTACTTC,CSSSSLARETQYF,.,TRBJ2-5,.,TRBV7-9
TGTGCCAGCAGCTCCTCAGAGAACACTGAAGCTTTCTTT,CASSSSENTEAFF,.,TRBJ1-1,.,TRBV7-8
TGTGCCAGCAGCCAAGATAACGGGTACACTGAAGCTTTCTTT,CASSQDNGYTEAFF,.,TRBJ1-1,.,TRBV14
TGTGCCAGCAGCTTCGATGGGACAAGAGAAGAGACCCAGTACTTC,CASSFDGTREETQYF,.,TRBJ2-5,.,TRBV9
TGCGCCAGCAGCTTGGGACTAGCGTCCTACGAGCAGTACTTC,CASSLGLASYEQYF,TRBD2,TRBJ2-7,.,TRBV5-1
TGTGCCAGTAGTATTTCGTTGGGACAGGGCAATCAGCCCCAGCATTTT,CASSISLGQGNQPQHF,TRBD1,TRBJ1-5,.,TRBV19
TGCGCCAGCAGCCAGGTAGCGGGCTCCTACGAGCAGTACTTC,CASSQVAGSYEQYF,TRBD2,TRBJ2-7,.,TRBV4-1
TGCGCCAGCAGCCAAGCAGACAGGAGGGAGACCCAGTACTTC,CASSQADRRETQYF,.,TRBJ2-5,.,TRBV4-3
TGCAGTGCCCGGTTCCACGGCGAGCAGTACTTC,CSARFHGEQYF,.,TRBJ2-7,.,TRBV20-1
TGTGCCTGGAAAAGGGACAGTAACTATGGCTACACCTTC,CAWKRDSNYGYTF,TRBD1,TRBJ1-2,.,TRBV30
TGCGCCAGCAGCTTCCAGCAGGGGCAGAGCTACACCTTC,CASSFQQGQSYTF,.,TRBJ1-2,.,TRBV5-1
TGTGCCAGCAGTTACTCGACCTTCCAGGCGCGAGAAAAACTGTTTTTT,CASSYSTFQAREKLFF,.,TRBJ1-4,.,TRBV6-5
TGTGCCAGCAGGAAGGAGGCGAGCACAGATACGCAGTATTTT,CASRKEASTDTQYF,.,TRBJ2-3,few,TRBV5-8
TGTGCCAGCAGACCTTCACAGGGGGCGAACTATGGCTACACCTTC,CASRPSQGANYGYTF,TRBD1,TRBJ1-2,few,TRBV5-4